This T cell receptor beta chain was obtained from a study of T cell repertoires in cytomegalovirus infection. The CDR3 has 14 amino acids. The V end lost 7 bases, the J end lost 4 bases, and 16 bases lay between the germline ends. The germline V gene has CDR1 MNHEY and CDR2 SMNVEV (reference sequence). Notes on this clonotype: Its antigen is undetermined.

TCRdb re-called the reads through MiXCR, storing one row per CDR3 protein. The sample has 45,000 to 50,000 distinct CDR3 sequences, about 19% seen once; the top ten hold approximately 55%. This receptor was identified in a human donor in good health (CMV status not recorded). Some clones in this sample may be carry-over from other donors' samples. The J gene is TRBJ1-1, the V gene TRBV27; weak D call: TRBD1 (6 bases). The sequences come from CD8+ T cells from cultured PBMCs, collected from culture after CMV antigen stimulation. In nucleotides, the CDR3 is TGTGCCAGCAACTTAGGGGGAACGGGCACTGAAGCTTTCTTT. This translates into CASNLGGTGTEAFF.